This passage covers 23 T cell receptor beta chains from one sample sequenced in a study of identical twins. TCRdb processed the 5' RACE reads anew with MiXCR; each CDR3 protein has one entry. Here the sample spans hundreds of thousands of distinct CDR3 sequences, around 9.6% being singletons. The sequenced sample consisted of memory (CD45RO+) T cells sorted from blood. The receptors here all came from a woman under 30 in good health.

The chain uses TRBV6-1 and TRBJ1-1; possible D gene TRBD1, 5 bases. V lost 7 bases to trimming and J lost 5 bases, with 20 bases between them. This CDR3 has 15 amino acids. Germline CDR1 reads MNHNS; CDR2 reads SASEGT. The CDR3 region has the DNA TGTGCCAGCAAAGGTTCAGGGCCGGGCCCGACTGAAGCTTTCTTT. It codes for CASKGSGPGPTEAFF.

Only a few counts were recorded for this clonotype. The V call is TRBV12-3 or TRBV12-4, the J call TRBJ2-1; no clear D. The CDR3 is 18 amino acids. With 11 bases removed from V and 0 bases from J, the gap between germline ends came to 26 bases. The CDR3 region has the DNA TGTGCCTTCAGTTTATTAGGCTTTGGTCTGAGCTCCTACAATGAGCAGTTCTTC. Amino acid sequence: CAFSLLGFGLSSYNEQFF.

The sample holds many counts of this clonotype. This chain links TRBV24-1 with TRBJ2-1; tentatively, D is TRBD1 (5 bases). The V and J ends lost 12 bases and 6 bases respectively, with 17 bases between them. There are 13 residues in the CDR3. Germline assignment: CDR1 KGHDR and CDR2 SFDVKD. The CDR3 region is CASPGRGLNEQFF. The CDR3 bases are TGTGCCTCCCCCGGTAGGGGCCTCAATGAGCAGTTCTTC.

This clonotype was seen repeatedly, ten times or more. The genes are TRBV20-1 and TRBJ2-1, with 12 bases identical to TRBD2. Germline V CDR1 and CDR2: DFQATT, SNEGSKA (reference sequence). V dropped 3 bases and J dropped 7; count of bases not matched to a gene: 4. CDR3 length equals 14 residues. The CDR3 nucleotides are TGCAGTGCTAGTGACGGACTAGCGGGAAATGAGCAGTTCTTC. It translates to CSASDGLAGNEQFF.

The chain carries TRBV11-2 and TRBJ2-1; no clear D. Germline CDR1 reads SGHAT; CDR2 reads FQNNGV. This CDR3 is 16 amino acids long. Trimming took off 1 base at V and 0 bases at J, with 10 bases between the two ends. The CDR3 nucleotides read TGTGCCAGCAGCTTAGTAGCTGTCAGCTCCTACAATGAGCAGTTCTTC. Its protein is CASSLVAVSSYNEQFF.

For this clonotype: The germline gene is not matched at one end of the junction; a read error may be the cause. This chain connects TRBV20-1 to TRBJ2-2, with 12 bases aligning to TRBD1. Germline CDR1 is DFQATT and CDR2 is SNEGSKA (reference sequence). The CDR3 contains 15 residues. DNA for the CDR3: TGCAGTGCTAGGGAGCCGGGACAGGGGGCGAGGGAGCTGGTTTTT. This sequence encodes CSAREPGQGARELVF.

This rearrangement joins TRBV20-1 to TRBJ2-1; TRBD2 might be the D (5 bases). The germline V gene encodes CDR1 DFQATT and CDR2 SNEGSKA (reference sequence). Between the trimmed V and J ends, which lost 4 bases and 3 bases, there was a span of 13 bases. The CDR3 length is 14 residues. The chain's CDR3 is CSAMPGRGYNEQFF. The CDR3 coding sequence is TGCAGTGCTATGCCTGGGAGAGGCTACAATGAGCAGTTCTTC.

This clonotype has more than one count but fewer than ten. This chain uses TRBV7-2 with TRBJ1-2; D gene ambiguous. Trimming removed 3 bases from V and 8 bases from J, with 10 bases in between. Germline CDR1 is SGHTA and CDR2 is FQGNSA. This CDR3 contains 12 residues. Here the CDR3 reads CASSFEGRGYTF. The CDR3 bases are TGTGCCAGCAGCTTTGAGGGAAGGGGCTACACCTTC.

This clonotype was seen repeatedly, ten times or more. The V gene is TRBV12-3 or TRBV12-4, the J gene TRBJ1-6, with a possible D match to TRBD1 (5 bases). CDR3 length equals 13 residues. Trimming left V 10 bases short and J 8 bases short, with 15 bases between. The CDR3 DNA is TGTGCCACCCGGCGGAGGGGTGATTCACCCCTCCACTTT. As protein: CATRRRGDSPLHF.

This clonotype was counted many times. V is TRBV2 and J is TRBJ2-7; 10 positions agree with TRBD1. The V gene end was trimmed by 5 bases and the J gene end by 6 bases; junction bases not matched to a gene: 1. CDR3 length: 12 residues. Germline V CDR1 and CDR2: SNHLY, FYNNEI. In nucleotides, the CDR3 is TGTGCCAGCAGTTGGACAGGGGGCGAGCAGTACTTC. It specifies CASSWTGGEQYF. Variable domain in full (rest from reference TRBV2 and TRBJ2-7): EPEVTQTPSHQVTQMGQEVILRCVPISNHLYFYWYRQILGQKVEFLVSFYNNEISEKSEIFDDQFSVERPDGSNFTLKIRSTKLEDSAMYFCASSWTGGEQYFGPGTRLTVT.

This clonotype came up a few times. This sequence joins TRBV6-5 and TRBJ2-7; D unclear. The ends were cut back, 2 bases at V and 1 base at J, with 9 bases in the middle. CDR1 is MNHEY and CDR2 is SVGAGI in the germline V gene. The CDR3 sequence is 14 residues long. The CDR3 protein is CASSYGSGSYEQYF. DNA of the CDR3: TGTGCCAGCAGTTACGGTTCCGGTTCCTACGAGCAGTACTTC.

This clonotype was counted ten times or more. The chain uses TRBV12-3 or TRBV12-4 and TRBJ1-1; perhaps TRBD1 as D (5 bases). The length of the CDR3 is 16 residues. V gave up 5 bases and J gave up 3 bases, with 19 bases separating them. Here the CDR3 reads CASSRTMGRGDTEAFF. The CDR3 nucleotides read TGTGCCAGCAGTCGTACAATGGGACGGGGGGACACTGAAGCTTTCTTT.

This clonotype was picked up many times. The CDR3 DNA reads TGTGCCAGCAGCTTACTGAGGGGGGCGGAAGCAACTAATGAAAAACTGTTTTTT. Amino acids: CASSLLRGAEATNEKLFF. The V and J genes are TRBV7-8 and TRBJ1-4, with D perhaps matching TRBD1 (6 bases). The CDR3 covers 18 residues. From germline, CDR1 is SGHVS and CDR2 FQNEAQ. The V end lost 2 bases, the J end lost 0 bases, and 16 bases lay between the germline ends.

This rearrangement joins TRBV11-2 to TRBJ2-3; 11 bases fit TRBD2. CDR1 and CDR2 from the germline V gene are SGHAT and FQNNGV. The V segment lost 5 bases and the J segment 0 bases; nucleotides outside the gene matches: 10. This CDR3 has 18 amino acids. CDR3 DNA: TGTGCCAGCAGCCCATACCGGGCTAGCGGGAGGAGCACAGATACGCAGTATTTT. This translates into CASSPYRASGRSTDTQYF.

Many counts were recorded for this clonotype. The rearrangement uses TRBV18 and TRBJ2-7; 10 bases are shared with TRBD2. This CDR3 has 15 amino acids. Losses at the gene ends were 9 bases for V and 6 bases for J; bases not matched to a gene: 14. The germline CDR1 and CDR2 sequences are KGHSH and LQKENI. Here the CDR3 reads CASSEAGGPSTEQYF. The CDR3 DNA follows: TGTGCCAGTTCTGAAGCGGGAGGGCCCTCGACCGAGCAGTACTTC.

The V gene is TRBV6-2 or TRBV6-3, the J gene TRBJ1-5; unclear D gene. The V and J ends lost 6 bases and 0 bases respectively, with 12 bases between them. From germline, CDR1 is MNHEY and CDR2 SVGEGT. CDR3 length: 15 amino acids. The CDR3 spells CASSLQGHSNQPQHF. The DNA for the CDR3 is TGTGCCAGCAGCCTCCAAGGTCATAGCAATCAGCCCCAGCATTTT.

This clonotype was observed a handful of times. The chain has TRBV29-1 and TRBJ2-3; tentative D call: TRBD1 (6 bases). The CDR3 sequence is 12 residues long. Germline CDR1 and CDR2: SQVTM and ANQGSEA. The ends were cut back, 6 bases at V and 4 bases at J, with 11 bases in the middle. The CDR3 sequence is CSVRNRADTQYF. The CDR3 region has the DNA TGCAGCGTCAGAAACAGGGCAGATACGCAGTATTTT.

This clonotype was counted many times. This chain joins TRBV12-3 or TRBV12-4 and TRBJ2-2, with D perhaps given as TRBD1 or TRBD2 (6 bases each). The CDR3 extends over 14 amino acids. The germline V and J ends were trimmed by 2 bases and 6 bases, with 10 bases remaining between them. CDR3 region: CASSLKGGPGELFF. The DNA for the CDR3 is TGTGCCAGCAGTTTAAAGGGGGGCCCCGGGGAGCTGTTTTTT.

This clonotype was counted many times. This sequence joins TRBV12-3 or TRBV12-4 and TRBJ1-1; a weak D match, TRBD1 (5 bases). V shed 7 bases and J shed 8 bases, with 8 bases lying between them. The CDR3 sequence is 10 residues long. The CDR3 region is CASTKGEAFF. DNA for the CDR3: TGTGCCAGCACTAAGGGGGAAGCTTTCTTT.

This clonotype was seen at least ten times. This chain connects TRBV6-2 or TRBV6-3 to TRBJ2-1; TRBD2 matches 10 bases. V shed 2 bases and J 1 base; nucleotides not matched to a gene: 8. The CDR3 runs to 18 residues. The germline CDR1 and CDR2 sequences are MNHEY and SVGEGT. In nucleotides, the CDR3 is TGTGCCAGCAGTTACAGTGAGATAGCGGGAGGTTCCTACAATGAGCAGTTCTTC. Residues: CASSYSEIAGGSYNEQFF.

The rearrangement uses TRBV18 and TRBJ1-2, with unresolved D. The CDR3 has 14 amino acids. Trimming removed 2 bases at V and 3 bases at J, with 10 bases between. Germline V gene lookup returns CDR1 KGHSH and CDR2 LQKENI. DNA for the CDR3: TGTGCCAGCTCACCATACACCGGGTACTATGGCTACACCTTC. Its translation is CASSPYTGYYGYTF.

V usage is TRBV6-5 and J usage is TRBJ2-1, with D perhaps TRBD1 (6 bases). This CDR3 contains 15 residues. V lost 2 bases, J lost 4 bases, and 12 bases lay in between. Per germline, CDR1 MNHEY and CDR2 SVGAGI. This CDR3 reads CASSYETGLYNEQFF. CDR3 DNA sequence: TGTGCCAGCAGTTACGAGACAGGCCTATACAATGAGCAGTTCTTC.

This clonotype has more than one count but fewer than ten. The V call is TRBV6-5, the J call TRBJ2-7, with TRBD1 matching 11 bases. The V gene end was trimmed by 0 bases and the J gene end by 2 bases; junction bases not matched to a gene: 0. CDR3 length: 15 amino acids. CDR1 is MNHEY and CDR2 is SVGAGI in the germline V gene. The CDR3 bases are TGTGCCAGCAGTTACTCGGACAGGGGGCCCTACGAGCAGTACTTC. It specifies CASSYSDRGPYEQYF.